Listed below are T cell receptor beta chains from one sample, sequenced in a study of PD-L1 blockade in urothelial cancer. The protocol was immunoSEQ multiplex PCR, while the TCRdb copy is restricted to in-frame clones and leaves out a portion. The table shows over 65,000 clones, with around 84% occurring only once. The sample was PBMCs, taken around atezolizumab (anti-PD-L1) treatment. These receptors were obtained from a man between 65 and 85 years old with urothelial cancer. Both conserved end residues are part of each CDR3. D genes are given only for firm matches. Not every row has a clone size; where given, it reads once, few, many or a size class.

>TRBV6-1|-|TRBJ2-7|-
CASSEKRGDGPDEQYF
TGTGCCAGCAGTGAAAAACGAGGAGATGGCCCCGACGAGCAGTACTTC
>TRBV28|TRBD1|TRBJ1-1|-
CASGAAGLGQGYTEAFF
TGTGCCAGCGGTGCCGCCGGTCTTGGACAGGGCTACACTGAAGCTTTCTTT
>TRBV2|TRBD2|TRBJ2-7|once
CASSAGTSGFIGPYEQYF
TGTGCCAGCAGTGCGGGGACTAGCGGTTTCATAGGGCCGTACGAGCAGTACTTC
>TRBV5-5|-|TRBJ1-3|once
CASRQSSGNTIYF
TGTGCCAGTCGACAGAGCTCTGGAAACACCATATATTTT
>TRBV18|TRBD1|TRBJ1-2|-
CASSPPQGGYGYTF
TGTGCCAGCTCACCACCACAGGGGGGCTATGGCTACACCTTC
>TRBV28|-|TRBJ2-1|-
CATRGSSYNEQFF
TGTGCCACCAGAGGGAGCTCCTACAATGAGCAGTTCTTC
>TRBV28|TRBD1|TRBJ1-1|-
CASRPGGERSEAFF
TGTGCCAGCAGACCAGGGGGCGAAAGGTCTGAAGCTTTCTTT
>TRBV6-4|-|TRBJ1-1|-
CASRNFQGEAFF
TGTGCCAGCAGAAACTTCCAGGGTGAAGCTTTCTTT
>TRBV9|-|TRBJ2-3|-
CASSVAGVRTDTQYF
TGTGCCAGCAGCGTAGCAGGGGTTCGCACAGATACGCAGTATTTT
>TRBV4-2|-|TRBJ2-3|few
CASSQGGPAADTQYF
TGTGCCAGCAGCCAAGGGGGGCCCGCGGCAGATACGCAGTATTTT
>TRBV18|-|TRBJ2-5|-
CASSPNPQETQYF
TGTGCCAGCTCACCAAATCCCCAGGAGACCCAGTACTTC
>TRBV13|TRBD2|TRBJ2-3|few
CASKRREGRTDTQYF
TGTGCCAGCAAACGGCGGGAGGGCCGAACAGATACGCAGTATTTT
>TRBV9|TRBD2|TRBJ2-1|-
CASSVASGGFDNEQFF
TGTGCCAGCAGCGTGGCATCGGGGGGGTTTGACAATGAGCAGTTCTTC
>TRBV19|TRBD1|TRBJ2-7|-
CASSQGVHNSYEQYF
TGTGCCAGTAGCCAGGGGGTCCATAACTCCTACGAGCAGTACTTC
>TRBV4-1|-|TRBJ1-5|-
CASSLRRNQPQHF
TGCGCCAGCAGCCTCCGGAGGAATCAGCCCCAGCATTTT
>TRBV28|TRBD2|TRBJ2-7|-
CATLGGLAGVISYEQYF
TGTGCCACCCTGGGGGGACTAGCGGGAGTTATCTCCTACGAGCAGTACTTC
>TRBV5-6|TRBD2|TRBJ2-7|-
CASSLVGGRAHEQYF
TGTGCCAGCAGCTTGGTGGGAGGGAGGGCCCACGAGCAGTACTTC
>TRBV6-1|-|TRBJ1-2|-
CASREGQAGYYGYTF
TGTGCCAGCAGGGAGGGGCAGGCGGGGTACTATGGCTACACCTTC
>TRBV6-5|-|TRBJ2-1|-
CASRFTTSYNEQFF
TGTGCCAGCAGATTCACGACTAGTTACAATGAGCAGTTCTTC
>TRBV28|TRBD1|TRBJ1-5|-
CASSSPLGQYNQPQHF
TGTGCCAGCAGTTCGCCCTTGGGACAGTACAATCAGCCCCAGCATTTT
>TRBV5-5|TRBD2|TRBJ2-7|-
CASSSLLGTSGSYEQYF
TGTGCCAGCAGCTCGTTGCTAGGGACTAGCGGTTCCTACGAGCAGTACTTC
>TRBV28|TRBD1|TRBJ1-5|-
CASSEQGIGGNQPQHF
TGTGCCAGCAGTGAACAGGGGATAGGGGGCAATCAGCCCCAGCATTTT
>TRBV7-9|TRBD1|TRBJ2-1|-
CASSPTGSEQFF
TGTGCCAGCAGCCCGACAGGGTCCGAGCAGTTCTTC
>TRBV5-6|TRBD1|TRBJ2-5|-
CASSLKSIRDRGQETQYF
TGTGCCAGCAGCCTAAAAAGCATTCGGGACAGGGGCCAAGAGACCCAGTACTTC
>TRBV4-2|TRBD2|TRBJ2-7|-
CASSQDWEAGRSYEQYF
TGTGCCAGCAGCCAAGATTGGGAAGCGGGACGCTCCTACGAGCAGTACTTC